This T cell receptor beta chain was obtained from a study of graft-versus-host responses after intestinal transplantation. Study at large: As for transplant type, recipients had multivisceral, liver-intestinal, or isolated intestinal grafts. Every transplant recipient was induced with anti-thymocyte globulin, then maintained on tacrolimus and steroids for around 3 years. Study-wide findings and caveats: There were GvH clones found in recipient marrow, and some of them appeared first in ileum or blood.

The protocol was immunoSEQ multiplex PCR, while the TCRdb copy is restricted to in-frame clones and leaves out a portion. The sample lists roughly 93,000 clones, about nine tenths occurring once. The germline V gene has CDR1 LGHNA and CDR2 YSLEER. This CDR3 has 17 residues. The ends lost 4 bases at V and 7 bases at J; junction bases unmatched: 13. Regarding this clone: What it binds is not known.

The J gene is TRBJ2-2, the V gene TRBV4-3; 9 bases fit TRBD1. The TCR sequence derives from a human donor who was the organ donor for an intestinal transplant. This material consisted of unstimulated CD8+ T cells sorted from spleen or lymph node cells, taken before transplant. Written as DNA, the CDR3 is TGCGCCAGCAGCCCTTTCCCGGGACAGGGATTGAACGGGGAGCTGTTTTTT. This sequence encodes CASSPFPGQGLNGELFF.